A single sample is the source of the 16 T cell receptor beta chains below, sequenced in a study of T cell responses to AZD1222 COVID-19 vaccine (dated by TCRdb to about 2021). Interpreted using the paper, the time point label stands for: about 28 days (+/-7) after the second vaccine dose. Library preparation employed the immunoSEQ multiplex PCR assay. Not all clones reach the TCRdb copy of this immuneACCESS table, which keeps in-frame sequences only. Checked studies attribute under half of the gap to unresolved V genes and leave the rest unexplained. The sample table holds under 150,000 clones, of which 85% to 90% were seen once. Roughly 1.7% of the sample is held by the ten biggest clonotypes. Sequenced here: peripheral blood, sampled 28 days after the second AZD1222 dose. The receptors derive from an adult who received the AZD1222 COVID-19 vaccine.

The rearrangement joins TRBV7-9 to TRBJ2-7; D may be TRBD1 or TRBD2 (6 bases each). The ends were cut back, 3 bases at V and 7 bases at J, with 16 bases in the middle. The germline CDR1 and CDR2 sequences are SEHNR and FQNEAQ (reference sequence). The CDR3 contains 14 residues. The CDR3 coding sequence is TGTGCCAGCAGCTTTTGGGGGCCCGCGGGGGAGCAGTACTTC. It encodes CASSFWGPAGEQYF.

The V gene is TRBV7-9, the J gene TRBJ2-5; possibly TRBD1 or TRBD2 for D (6 bases each). Germline CDR1 and CDR2: SEHNR and FQNEAQ (reference sequence). Trimming took off 3 bases at V and 4 bases at J, with 12 bases between the two ends. The CDR3 is made up of 14 amino acids. The CDR3 protein is CASSLMSGAETQYF. Here the CDR3 DNA reads TGTGCCAGCAGCTTGATGTCGGGGGCAGAGACCCAGTACTTC.

This sequence joins TRBV30 and TRBJ2-1; 10 nucleotides match TRBD2. Germline V gene sequence: CDR1 GTSNPN, CDR2 SVGIG (reference sequence). J was trimmed by 5 bases and V by 2 bases; bases with no gene match: 3. The CDR3 has 14 amino acids. CDR3 sequence: CAWSPGTSDNEQFF. The CDR3 DNA reads as TGTGCCTGGAGTCCCGGGACTAGCGACAATGAGCAGTTCTTC.

This chain links TRBV27 with TRBJ1-6; TRBD1 is a possible D gene (5 bases). The CDR3 is made up of 16 amino acids. The ends were cut back, 5 bases at V and 0 bases at J, with 11 bases in the middle. The germline V gene has CDR1 MNHEY and CDR2 SMNVEV (reference sequence). CDR3: CASSIHRSSYNSPLHF. CDR3 nucleotides: TGTGCCAGCAGTATACACAGGAGCTCCTATAATTCACCCCTCCACTTT.

The rearrangement links TRBV4-1 to TRBJ2-1; 14 bases fit TRBD2. The CDR3 loop spans 17 amino acids. CDR1 and CDR2 from the germline V gene are MGHRA and YSYEKL. The V gene end was trimmed by 6 bases and the J gene end by 7 bases; junction bases not matched to a gene: 11. The CDR3, as DNA: TGCGCCAGCAGTCTTCTAGGACTAGCGGGGGGCGATAATGAGCAGTTCTTC. Translation: CASSLLGLAGGDNEQFF.

The chain uses TRBV30 and TRBJ1-6, with 12 nucleotides matching TRBD1. Germline values: CDR1 GTSNPN, CDR2 SVGIG (reference sequence). The CDR3 is made up of 14 amino acids. V lost 3 bases, J lost 9 bases, and 3 bases stayed unmatched. CDR3 amino acids: CAWRGQGALSPLHF. CDR3 sequence (DNA): TGTGCCTGGAGGGGACAGGGGGCTCTTTCACCCCTCCACTTT. Complete variable domain (other parts from reference TRBV30 and TRBJ1-6): SQTIHQWPATLVQPVGSPLSLECTVEGTSNPNLYWYRQAAGRGLQLLFYSVGIGQISSEVPQNLSASRPQDRQFILSSKKLLLSDSGFYLCAWRGQGALSPLHFGNGTRLTVT.

This chain connects TRBV15 to TRBJ1-2; D might be TRBD1 (5 bases). This CDR3 region has 14 residues. Germline-derived CDR1 and CDR2 are LNHNV and YYDKDF (reference sequence). Trimming removed 6 bases from V and 0 bases from J, with 11 bases in between. Written as DNA, the CDR3 is TGTGCCACCAGGGATGGGGGATCTAACTATGGCTACACCTTC. Translated: CATRDGGSNYGYTF.

The chain is built from TRBV6-6 and TRBJ2-7; 10 positions agree with TRBD2. CDR3 size: 16 residues. Germline CDR1 and CDR2: MNHNY and SVGAGI (reference sequence). The trim removed 2 bases at V and 1 base at J, leaving 5 bases unmatched. CDR3 protein: CASSYRTSGLSYEQYF. In DNA, the CDR3 is TGTGCCAGCAGTTACCGGACTAGCGGCCTTTCCTACGAGCAGTACTTC.

This chain joins TRBV5-1 and TRBJ2-7, with a tentative D call TRBD1 (5 bases). Per the germline V gene, CDR1 is SGHRS and CDR2 is YFSETQ. The CDR3 is 12 amino acids. Trimming pared 3 bases from V and 5 bases from J, leaving 9 bases between. The CDR3 sequence: CASSSQGDEQYF. CDR3 sequence (DNA): TGCGCCAGCAGCTCCCAAGGGGACGAGCAGTACTTC.

The rearrangement links TRBV7-9 to TRBJ1-2; 7 nucleotides match TRBD1. CDR3 size: 14 residues. The V and J ends lost 6 bases and 1 base, in that order; junction bases with no gene match: 5. In germline, CDR1 is SEHNR, CDR2 FQNEAQ (reference sequence). The CDR3 coding sequence is TGTGCCAGCAGACAGGGGACGAGTAACTATGGCTACACCTTC. Amino acid sequence: CASRQGTSNYGYTF.

This sequence joins TRBV5-5 and TRBJ1-1; 7 bases are a match to TRBD1. The V gene end was trimmed by 0 bases and the J gene end by 5 bases; junction bases not matched to a gene: 4. Germline lookup yields CDR1 SGHKS and CDR2 YYEKEE (reference sequence). This CDR3 has 14 residues. CDR3 in amino acids: CASSLGRGLTEAFF. As DNA, the CDR3 is TGTGCCAGCAGCTTGGGGAGGGGGCTTACTGAAGCTTTCTTT.

The chain recombines TRBV28 with TRBJ1-1, with a weak D call TRBD1 (5 bases). V lost 3 bases to trimming and J lost 0 bases, with 11 bases between them. This CDR3 comprises 15 residues. CDR1 is MDHEN, CDR2 SYDVKM, per germline. For the CDR3, the DNA is TGTGCCAGCAGTTTTAAGAGGGGATTGAACACTGAAGCTTTCTTT. Protein: CASSFKRGLNTEAFF.

The V call is TRBV10-2, the J call TRBJ1-1; tentative D call: TRBD1 (6 bases). In germline, CDR1 is WSHSY, CDR2 SAAADI. The V end lost 6 bases, the J end lost 3 bases, and 8 bases lay between the germline ends. CDR3 length: 12 amino acids. Written as DNA, the CDR3 is TGCGCCAGCAGGACAGGTGACACTGAAGCTTTCTTT. Amino acids: CASRTGDTEAFF.

V gene TRBV10-3 combines with J gene TRBJ2-1; tentative D call: TRBD2 (5 bases). CDR3 length equals 14 residues. V was shortened by 3 bases and J by 6 bases, with 12 bases between the two germline ends. Per germline, CDR1 ENHRY and CDR2 SYGVKD. The CDR3 DNA sequence: TGTGCCATCAGTGAAAGGTCCGAGGGCAATGAGCAGTTCTTC. As protein: CAISERSEGNEQFF.

The J gene is TRBJ2-7, the V gene TRBV7-2, with D tentatively TRBD2 (7 bases). The CDR3 length is 12 residues. The V gene's germline CDR1 is SGHTA and CDR2 FQGNSA. Trimming shortened V by 5 bases and J by 6 bases, and 11 bases separated the two germline ends. The CDR3 DNA is TGTGCCAGCAGCGTAAGGGGGGGCGAGCAGTACTTC. Its translation is CASSVRGGEQYF.

The rearrangement joins TRBV7-2 to TRBJ2-1, with D possibly TRBD2 on 6 matching bases. Germline assignment: CDR1 SGHTA and CDR2 FQGNSA. Trimming took off 1 base at V and 8 bases at J, with 18 bases between the two ends. CDR3 length: 16 residues. In DNA, the CDR3 is TGTGCCAGCAGCTTAGGTTTGGTCGGGAGTGGATATGAGCAGTTCTTC. It yields the protein CASSLGLVGSGYEQFF.